These T cell receptor beta chains were read from a single sample in a study of memory CD4+ T cells and cytomegalovirus serostatus. The method was immunoSEQ multiplex PCR; TCRdb's version includes in-frame clones alone and lacks a portion of them. Seen here are fewer than 50,000 clones, 75% to 85% observed once, and the top ten hold roughly 6.7%. Sequences were obtained from memory CD4+ T cells from blood. These TCRs come from an adult in good health and CMV-seronegative. CDR3s include the opening cysteine and the closing phenylalanine or tryptophan. A D gene is named only where the DNA matches it firmly. Rows give clone size only sometimes, using once, few, many, or a class for an expanded clone.

CASSVQAGRTYNEQFF	TGTGCCAGCAGCGTCCAAGCGGGCCGTACCTACAATGAGCAGTTCTTC	.	TRBV9	TRBJ2-1	.
CSAYTDGYTF	TGCAGTGCTTACACGGATGGCTACACCTTC	.	TRBV20-1	TRBJ1-2	.
CASSPEAGGAYEQYF	TGTGCCAGCTCACCGGAAGCGGGGGGAGCCTACGAGCAGTACTTC	TRBD2	TRBV18	TRBJ2-7	.
CAAPPLHF	TGTGCCGCCCCACCCCTCCACTTT	.	TRBV2	TRBJ1-6	.
CASSGGGLRNQPQHF	TGTGCCAGCAGCGGAGGGGGCCTCAGGAATCAGCCCCAGCATTTT	TRBD1	TRBV7-8	TRBJ1-5	.
CASSPQTPHSGNTIYF	TGTGCCAGCAGCCCCCAGACACCCCACTCTGGAAACACCATATATTTT	.	TRBV7-2	TRBJ1-3	.
CASSEARGRTGELFF	TGTGCCAGCAGTGAAGCGCGGGGAAGGACCGGGGAGCTGTTTTTT	.	TRBV2	TRBJ2-2	.
CASSIGTDTIPYF	TGCGCCAGCAGCATCGGGACCGACACGATCCCGTACTTC	.	TRBV5-1	TRBJ2-5	.
CASKVVAGGPDTQYF	TGTGCCAGCAAGGTCGTGGCGGGAGGGCCGGATACGCAGTATTTT	TRBD2	TRBV6-1	TRBJ2-3	.
CASSRGPLNQPQHF	TGTGCCAGCAGCCGCGGGCCACTTAATCAGCCCCAGCATTTT	.	TRBV9	TRBJ1-5	.
CALYPFTGTGGGEQYF	TGTGCCTTATATCCTTTTACCGGGACAGGGGGGGGAGAGCAGTACTTC	TRBD1	TRBV30	TRBJ2-7	few
CASSLHATGKETQYF	TGTGCCAGCAGCTTACACGCCACAGGGAAAGAGACCCAGTACTTC	.	TRBV11-1	TRBJ2-5	.
CASSLGFGSGRGRNEQFF	TGTGCCAGCAGCTTAGGATTTGGTAGCGGGAGAGGGAGGAATGAGCAGTTCTTC	TRBD2	TRBV7-8	TRBJ2-1	.
CAHQGGPTDTQYF	TGTGCTCACCAGGGGGGTCCCACAGATACGCAGTATTTT	.	TRBV30	TRBJ2-3	.
CASSERKARPNQPQHF	TGTGCCAGCAGTGAAAGAAAGGCCCGGCCCAATCAGCCCCAGCATTTT	.	TRBV6-1	TRBJ1-5	.
CASSIPSSGTHEQYF	TGTGCCAGTAGTATTCCGTCTAGCGGGACCCACGAGCAGTACTTC	TRBD2	TRBV19	TRBJ2-7	.
CASSSTGAGNTIYF	TGTGCCAGCAGCTCGACAGGGGCTGGAAACACCATATATTTT	TRBD1	TRBV5-6	TRBJ1-3	.
CASSQDILGRQGSYEQYF	TGCGCCAGCAGCCAAGATATCTTAGGCAGGCAGGGCTCCTACGAGCAGTACTTC	.	TRBV4-1	TRBJ2-7	.
CASSSPRGSYEQYF	TGTGCCAGCAGCTCCCCCAGGGGGTCCTACGAGCAGTACTTC	TRBD1	TRBV11-2	TRBJ2-7	.
CASSLRQGMYNYGYTF	TGTGCCAGCAGTTTAAGACAGGGGATGTACAACTATGGCTACACCTTC	TRBD1	TRBV27	TRBJ1-2	.
CASSEAGGHLLSYNEQFF	TGCGCCAGCAGTGAAGCGGGAGGACACCTCCTCTCCTACAATGAGCAGTTCTTC	TRBD2	TRBV23-1	TRBJ2-1	.
CASVTGPDTQYF	TGTGCCAGCGTGACTGGTCCTGATACGCAGTATTTT	.	TRBV28	TRBJ2-3	.
CASSLAFQGTGELFF	TGTGCCAGCAGCTTAGCATTTCAGGGAACCGGGGAGCTGTTTTTT	.	TRBV7-9	TRBJ2-2	.
CASSSPTGAQETQYF	TGTGCCAGCAGCTCACCGACAGGGGCCCAAGAGACCCAGTACTTC	TRBD1	TRBV5-6	TRBJ2-5	.
CASSLEFAGGPDEQFF	TGCGCCAGCAGCTTGGAGTTCGCGGGAGGGCCGGATGAGCAGTTCTTC	TRBD2	TRBV5-1	TRBJ2-1	.
CASSFAEWVGGEQFF	TGTGCCAGCAGCTTCGCCGAGTGGGTAGGAGGTGAGCAGTTCTTC	.	TRBV28	TRBJ2-1	.